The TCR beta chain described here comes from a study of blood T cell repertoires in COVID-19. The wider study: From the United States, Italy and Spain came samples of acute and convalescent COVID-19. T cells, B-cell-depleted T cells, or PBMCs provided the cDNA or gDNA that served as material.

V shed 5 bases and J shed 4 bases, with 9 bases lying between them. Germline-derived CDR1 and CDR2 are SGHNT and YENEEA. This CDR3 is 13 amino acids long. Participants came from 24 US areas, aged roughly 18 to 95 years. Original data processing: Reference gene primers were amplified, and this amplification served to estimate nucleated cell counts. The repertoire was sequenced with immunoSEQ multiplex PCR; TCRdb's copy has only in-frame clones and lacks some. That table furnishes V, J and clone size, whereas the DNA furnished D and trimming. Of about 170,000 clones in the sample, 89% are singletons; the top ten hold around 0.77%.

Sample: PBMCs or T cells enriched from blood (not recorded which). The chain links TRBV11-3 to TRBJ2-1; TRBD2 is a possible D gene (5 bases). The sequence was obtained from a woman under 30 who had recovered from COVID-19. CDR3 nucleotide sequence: TGTGCCAGCAGCGAGAGGGCATACAATGAGCAGTTCTTC. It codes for CASSERAYNEQFF.